The present entry profiles one T cell receptor beta chain with its context. Its antigen is currently not known. No much larger clone is present one base from it, and per-base qualities are unavailable. These data are taken from a study of T cell repertoires in aging, cancer and after chemotherapy (dated by TCRdb to 2018 to 2020). Notes on the research overall: Donors were distributed across six age groups ranging from 30 or younger to 70 or older, with at least three individuals included per group. In the hematological group, the paired samples taken before and after chemotherapy came from chronic lymphocytic leukemia patients who were treated with regimens based on fludarabine or bendamustine. Roughly 10 million TCR reads were contained in the full dataset. Peripheral blood TCR beta repertoires from healthy donors and cancer patients were profiled to examine immunoaging and T cell reconstitution after chemotherapy. Alongside around 97 healthy donors serving as a reference group, the cohort included roughly 220 cancer patients, of whom some 90 had hematological cancers and 110 to 140 had solid cancers.

Rearranged TRB sequences spanning V, D and J segments were amplified by multiplex touch-down PCR using a mixed TRB-A/B primer pool. Illumina adapters and sample indices were attached to the amplicons in two consecutive PCR reactions using Phusion HS II polymerase. After gel purification with the NucleoSpin Gel and PCR Clean-up kit, the amplicons were checked using Qubit and an Agilent 2100 Bioanalyzer. The libraries were sequenced on an Illumina MiSeq with 600-cycle, single-indexed, paired-end runs. Concerning the study's data processing: Processing of the TRB sequences was carried out with MiXCR versions 2.12 and 3.0.5. A clone was defined as each unique CDR3 nucleotide sequence, and only productive sequences supported by at least two reads were kept. The repertoire metrics were Shannon diversity, evenness, clonality (calculated as one minus evenness), and diversity profiles parameterized by alpha from 0 to 5. The IGoR algorithm was used to calculate generation probabilities for clones in the paired samples taken before and after chemotherapy. TCRdb applied fastp at Q25 and MiXCR to the public reads, then kept only in-frame beta chains. For every CDR3 protein sequence, its rows merge into one entry that carries the most common genes and DNA. The V and J calls follow TCRdb's processing rather than the paper's. The sample data list more than 500 distinct CDR3 sequences, and 15% to 20% of these were observed just once. The ten largest clonotypes hold roughly 68% of the sample.

The germline V gene (reference sequence) provides CDR1 SGHNT and CDR2 YYREEE. The CDR3 spans 15 residues, from the cysteine through the phenylalanine. Of the read, only the CDR3 DNA is kept; its 45 bases are in frame from base 1. Unmatched junction bases come to 7, with V trimmed by 4 bases and J by 2 bases. Instead of sorted cells or RNA, genomic DNA extracted from peripheral blood served as the source for amplifying TCR beta rearrangements. On the study overall, not on this receptor specifically: In both cancer cohorts, the median generation probability rose over the chemotherapy interval, which suggests that the repertoire was reconstituted through rebound thymic output. Hematological cancer patients had lymphoid organ infiltration, which may itself impair thymic emigration or peripheral T cell expansion. Untreated patients with hematological or solid cancers showed significantly lower blood TCR diversity and higher clonality than age-matched healthy donors. According to the authors, the repertoire data do not permit conclusions about immunological memory after chemotherapy. Declining TCR diversity with age in healthy donors was mainly explained by loss of richness; in cancer patients, loss of evenness also contributed.

The chain was built from TRBV5-4 and TRBJ2-7, with TRBD2 matching 9 junction bases. The specimen was blood. This TCR was recovered from a human donor with a blood cancer. The nucleotide sequence is given as TGTGCCAGCAGCCTAAGTAGCGGGAGCGCCTACGAGCAGTACTTC. This encodes CASSLSSGSAYEQYF. This CDR3, with the reference TRBV5-4 and TRBJ2-7 proteins standing in past its ends, gives the full variable domain ETGVTQSPTHLIKTRGQQVTLRCSSQSGHNTVSWYQQALGQGPQFIFQYYREEENGRGNFPPRFSGLQFPNYSSELNVNALELDDSALYLCASSLSSGSAYEQYFGPGTRLTVT.